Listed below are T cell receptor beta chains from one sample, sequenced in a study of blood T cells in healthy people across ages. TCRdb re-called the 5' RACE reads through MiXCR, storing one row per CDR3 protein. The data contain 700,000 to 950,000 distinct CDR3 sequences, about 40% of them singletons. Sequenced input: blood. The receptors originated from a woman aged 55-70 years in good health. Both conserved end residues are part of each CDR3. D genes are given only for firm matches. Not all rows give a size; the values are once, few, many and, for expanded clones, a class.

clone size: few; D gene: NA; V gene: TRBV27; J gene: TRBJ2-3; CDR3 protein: CASSKVRTGLGGHADTQYF; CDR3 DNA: TGTGCCAGCAGTAAGGTTCGTACGGGCCTTGGAGGGCACGCAGATACGCAGTATTTT
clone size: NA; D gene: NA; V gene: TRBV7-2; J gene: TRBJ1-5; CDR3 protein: CASSPEANQPQHF; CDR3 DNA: TGTGCCAGCAGCCCCGAGGCCAATCAGCCCCAGCATTTT
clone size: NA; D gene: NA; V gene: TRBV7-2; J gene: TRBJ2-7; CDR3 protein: CASSLGRGSTGSYEQYF; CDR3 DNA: TGTGCCAGCAGCTTAGGGAGGGGGTCGACTGGGTCCTACGAGCAGTACTTC
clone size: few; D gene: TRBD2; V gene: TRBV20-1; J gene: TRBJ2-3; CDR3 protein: CSAGTSGTDTQYF; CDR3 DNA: TGCAGTGCCGGGACTAGCGGCACAGATACGCAGTATTTT
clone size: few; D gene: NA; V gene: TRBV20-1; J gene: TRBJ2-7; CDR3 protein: CSAGPPGDPYYEQYF; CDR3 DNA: TGCAGTGCTGGACCCCCAGGGGACCCTTACTACGAGCAGTACTTC
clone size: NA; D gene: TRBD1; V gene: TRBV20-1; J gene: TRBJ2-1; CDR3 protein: CSANRGTGGINEQFF; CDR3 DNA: TGCAGTGCCAACAGGGGGACAGGGGGCATCAATGAGCAGTTCTTC
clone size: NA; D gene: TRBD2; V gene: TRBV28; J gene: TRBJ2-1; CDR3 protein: CASGLAYNEQFF; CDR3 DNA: TGTGCCAGCGGACTAGCCTACAATGAGCAGTTCTTC
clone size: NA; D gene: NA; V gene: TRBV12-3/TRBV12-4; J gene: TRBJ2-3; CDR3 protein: CASSSGQRTDTQYF; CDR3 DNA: TGTGCCAGCAGTTCCGGGCAGCGGACAGATACGCAGTATTTT
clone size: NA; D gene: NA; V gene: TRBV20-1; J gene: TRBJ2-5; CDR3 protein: CSELGPQETQYF; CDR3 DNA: TGCAGCGAGCTGGGACCCCAAGAGACCCAGTACTTC
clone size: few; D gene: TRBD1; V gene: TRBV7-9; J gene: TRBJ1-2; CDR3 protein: CASSAPGQVGGYTF; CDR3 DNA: TGTGCCAGCAGCGCCCCGGGACAGGTCGGTGGCTACACCTTC
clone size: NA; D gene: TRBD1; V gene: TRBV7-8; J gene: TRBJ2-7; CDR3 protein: CAGSPHGQGSYEQYF; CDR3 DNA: TGTGCCGGCAGCCCTCACGGACAGGGCTCCTACGAGCAGTACTTC
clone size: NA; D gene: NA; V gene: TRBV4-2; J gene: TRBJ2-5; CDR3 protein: CASSQDLVGETQYF; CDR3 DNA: TGTGCCAGCAGCCAAGACCTCGTGGGCGAGACCCAGTACTTC
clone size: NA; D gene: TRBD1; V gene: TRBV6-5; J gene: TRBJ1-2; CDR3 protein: CASSYLGQGSGYTF; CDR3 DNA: TGTGCCAGCAGTTACCTGGGACAGGGAAGCGGCTACACCTTC
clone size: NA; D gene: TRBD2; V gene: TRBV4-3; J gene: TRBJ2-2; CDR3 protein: CASSPSSGRKTGELFF; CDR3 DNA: TGCGCCAGCAGCCCTAGTAGCGGGAGGAAAACCGGGGAGCTGTTTTTT
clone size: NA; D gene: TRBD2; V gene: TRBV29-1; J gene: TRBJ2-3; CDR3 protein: CSVLAGAGTDTQYF; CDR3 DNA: TGCAGCGTACTAGCGGGGGCGGGCACAGATACGCAGTATTTT
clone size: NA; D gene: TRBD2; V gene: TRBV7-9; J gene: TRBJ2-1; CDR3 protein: CASSSAGGPFNEQFF; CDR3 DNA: TGTGCCAGCAGCTCTGCGGGAGGGCCATTCAATGAGCAGTTCTTC
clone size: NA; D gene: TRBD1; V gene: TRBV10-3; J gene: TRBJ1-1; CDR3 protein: CAISEGTGRAVTEAFF; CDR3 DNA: TGTGCCATCAGTGAAGGGACAGGGAGGGCAGTCACTGAAGCTTTCTTT
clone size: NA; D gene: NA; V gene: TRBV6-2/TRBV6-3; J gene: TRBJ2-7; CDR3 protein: CASTRQAPYEQYF; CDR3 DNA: TGTGCCAGCACTAGACAGGCCCCCTACGAGCAGTACTTC
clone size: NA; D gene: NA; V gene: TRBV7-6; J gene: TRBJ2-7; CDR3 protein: CASSHQSTYEQYF; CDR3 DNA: TGTGCCAGCAGCCACCAGTCGACCTACGAGCAGTACTTC
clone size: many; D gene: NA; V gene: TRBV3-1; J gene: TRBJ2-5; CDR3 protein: CASSQVRGGLQETQYF; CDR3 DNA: TGTGCCAGCAGCCAAGTTCGTGGGGGGCTCCAAGAGACCCAGTACTTC
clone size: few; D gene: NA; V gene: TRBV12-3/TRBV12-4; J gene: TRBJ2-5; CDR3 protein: CASSFVAGKETQYF; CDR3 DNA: TGTGCCAGCAGTTTCGTGGCAGGGAAAGAGACCCAGTACTTC
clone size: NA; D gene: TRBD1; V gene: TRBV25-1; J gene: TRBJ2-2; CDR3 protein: CASRSGGRVTGELFF; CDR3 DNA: TGTGCCAGCAGGTCAGGGGGTCGAGTCACCGGGGAGCTGTTTTTT
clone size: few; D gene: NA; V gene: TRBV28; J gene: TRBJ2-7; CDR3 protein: CASSPTPHYEQYF; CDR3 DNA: TGTGCCAGCAGCCCCACCCCCCACTACGAGCAGTACTTC
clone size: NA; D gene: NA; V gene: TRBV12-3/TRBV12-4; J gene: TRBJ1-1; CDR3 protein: CASSPPGHRNTEAFF; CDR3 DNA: TGTGCCAGCAGTCCTCCGGGACATCGGAACACTGAAGCTTTCTTT
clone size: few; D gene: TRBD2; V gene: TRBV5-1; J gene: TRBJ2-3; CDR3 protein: CASSRTSGVSDTQYF; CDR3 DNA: TGCGCCAGCAGTCGGACTAGCGGGGTATCAGATACGCAGTATTTT
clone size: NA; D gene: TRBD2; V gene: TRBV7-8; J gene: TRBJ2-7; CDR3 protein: CVSSLVGGSYEQYF; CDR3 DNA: TGTGTCAGCAGCTTGGTCGGGGGGAGTTACGAGCAGTACTTC
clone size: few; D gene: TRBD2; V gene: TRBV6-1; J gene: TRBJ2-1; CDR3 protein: CASSPEGQLAGLSSYNEQFF; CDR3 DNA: TGTGCCAGCAGTCCTGAGGGGCAACTAGCGGGCTTGAGCTCCTACAATGAGCAGTTCTTC
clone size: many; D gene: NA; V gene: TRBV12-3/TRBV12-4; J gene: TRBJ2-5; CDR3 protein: CASGGTTDETQYF; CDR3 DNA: TGTGCCAGCGGCGGGACGACGGACGAGACCCAGTACTTC
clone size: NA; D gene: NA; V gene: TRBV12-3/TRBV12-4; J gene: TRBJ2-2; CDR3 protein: CASSPRTTGELFF; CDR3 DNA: TGTGCCAGCAGTCCCCGGACAACCGGGGAGCTGTTTTTT
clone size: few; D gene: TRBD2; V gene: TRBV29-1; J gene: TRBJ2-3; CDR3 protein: CSVSRAGGPGTQYF; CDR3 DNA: TGCAGCGTTTCCCGGGCGGGAGGGCCGGGTACGCAGTATTTT
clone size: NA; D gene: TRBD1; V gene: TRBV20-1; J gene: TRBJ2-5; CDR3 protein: CSAQSTGLSETQYF; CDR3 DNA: TGCAGTGCGCAATCGACAGGGTTATCAGAGACCCAGTACTTC
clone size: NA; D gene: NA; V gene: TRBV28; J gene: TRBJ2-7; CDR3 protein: CASSLIPDGAGWHEQYF; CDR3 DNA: TGTGCCAGCAGTCTAATCCCCGACGGGGCGGGGTGGCACGAGCAGTACTTC
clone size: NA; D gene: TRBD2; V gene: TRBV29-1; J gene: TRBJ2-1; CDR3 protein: CSVEGTSGAMGNEQFF; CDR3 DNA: TGCAGCGTTGAAGGGACTAGCGGGGCTATGGGCAATGAGCAGTTCTTC
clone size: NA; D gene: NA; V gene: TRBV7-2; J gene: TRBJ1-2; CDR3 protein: CASSSLDLNYGYTF; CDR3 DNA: TGTGCCAGCAGCTCCTTAGACCTAAACTATGGCTACACCTTC
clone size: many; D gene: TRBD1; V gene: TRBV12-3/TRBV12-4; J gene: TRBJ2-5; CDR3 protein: CASSWGQGPQETQYF; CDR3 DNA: TGTGCCAGCAGCTGGGGACAGGGGCCTCAAGAGACCCAGTACTTC
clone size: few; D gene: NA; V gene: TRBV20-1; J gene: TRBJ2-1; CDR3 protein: CSASPNKGMSYNEQFF; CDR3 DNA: TGCAGTGCTAGTCCCAATAAAGGTATGTCCTACAATGAGCAGTTCTTC
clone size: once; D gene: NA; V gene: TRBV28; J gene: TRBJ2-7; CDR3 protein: CASSGPGSYEQYF; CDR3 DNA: TGTGCCAGCAGTGGACCCGGCTCCTACGAGCAGTACTTC
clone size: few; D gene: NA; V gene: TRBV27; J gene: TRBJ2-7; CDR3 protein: CASSPEFAYEQYF; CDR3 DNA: TGTGCCAGCAGTCCGGAGTTCGCCTACGAGCAGTACTTC